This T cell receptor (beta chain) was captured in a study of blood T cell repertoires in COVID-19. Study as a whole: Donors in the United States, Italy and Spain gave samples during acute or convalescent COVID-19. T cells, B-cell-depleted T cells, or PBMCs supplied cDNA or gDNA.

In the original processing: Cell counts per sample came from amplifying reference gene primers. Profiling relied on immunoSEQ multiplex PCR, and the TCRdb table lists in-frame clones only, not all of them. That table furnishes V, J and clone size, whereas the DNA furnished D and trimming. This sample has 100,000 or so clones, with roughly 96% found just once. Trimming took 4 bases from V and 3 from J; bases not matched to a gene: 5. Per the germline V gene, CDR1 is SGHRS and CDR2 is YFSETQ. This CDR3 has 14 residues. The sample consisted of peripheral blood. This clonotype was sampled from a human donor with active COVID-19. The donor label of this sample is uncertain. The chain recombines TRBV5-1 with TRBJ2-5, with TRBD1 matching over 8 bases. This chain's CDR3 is CASSPRTGKETQYF. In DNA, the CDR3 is TGCGCCAGCAGCCCTCGGACAGGGAAAGAGACCCAGTACTTC.